This T cell receptor beta chain was recorded in a study of cytomegalovirus exposure and HLA in healthy donors. With 60 Vbeta and 13 Jbeta primers, the PCR was carried out. Clones were sequenced by immunoSEQ multiplex PCR, and TCRdb holds only the in-frame ones, with some missing. The sample has approximately 110,000 clones, 60% to 80% seen once. The source of this sequence is a woman aged 25 to 45 in good health and CMV-seropositive. Sequencing was done on a sample of PBMCs.

The CDR3 spells CASSIGQGTEAFF. CDR3 nucleotide sequence: TGTGCCAGCAGTATAGGACAGGGCACTGAAGCTTTCTTT. The chain links TRBV6-1 to TRBJ1-1; 8 bases map to TRBD1. Unmatched junction bases numbered 3, after V lost 5 bases and J lost 4 bases. This CDR3 comprises 13 residues. CDR1 is MNHNS and CDR2 is SASEGT in the germline V gene.